The clone carrying this TCR beta chain showed up just a few times. This CDR3 is built from 15 residues. V lost 4 bases and J lost 3, with 13 bases in between. CDR1 MNHEY and CDR2 SVGAGI come from the germline V gene. The entry originates in a study of blood T cell repertoires in COVID-19. Study at large: Spain, Italy and the United States supplied samples that represented acute and convalescent COVID-19. PBMCs, B-cell-depleted T cells, or T cells were the source of the cDNA or gDNA that made up the material.

TCRdb's copy holds only in-frame clones and misses some; the assay was immunoSEQ multiplex PCR. Of 200,000 to 250,000 clones in the sample, roughly 84% were seen once. The clonotype comes from a woman aged 55-70 years who had recovered from COVID-19. Input material: peripheral blood. V and J are TRBV6-5 and TRBJ2-1, with D unresolved. This CDR3 reads CASSSFDGVYNEQFF. CDR3 DNA: TGTGCCAGCAGTTCCTTCGACGGAGTCTACAATGAGCAGTTCTTC.